The sequence of this T cell receptor beta chain was determined in a study of T cell responses to AZD1222 COVID-19 vaccine. Trimming removed 6 bases from V and 1 base from J, with 12 bases in between. This CDR3 comprises 13 residues. The germline CDR1 and CDR2 sequences are SQVTM and ANQGSEA. This clone was observed a single time. Some clones are missing from TCRdb's copy, which holds only in-frame ones; the method was immunoSEQ multiplex PCR. The top ten clones hold around 6.6% of a sample with almost 65,000 clones, roughly 84% of them seen once. The chain combines TRBV29-1 with TRBJ1-1; perhaps TRBD1 as D (5 bases). The receptor was derived from an adult in good health. The sequenced sample was peripheral blood, obtained on day 0 of AZD1222 vaccination. The CDR3 nucleotides are TGCAGCGTAAATCTCGGGGCGAACACTGAAGCTTTCTTT. Translation: CSVNLGANTEAFF.